The entry that follows covers one T cell receptor (beta chain) sequence. This record belongs to a study of blood T cell repertoires in COVID-19. Study summary: The United States, Italy and Spain supplied acute and convalescent COVID-19 samples. Sources were T cells, B-cell-depleted T cells, or PBMCs; the material itself was cDNA or gDNA.

In the original analysis: Reference gene primers were amplified, and this amplification served to estimate nucleated cell counts. The protocol was immunoSEQ multiplex PCR, while the TCRdb copy is restricted to in-frame clones and leaves out a portion. Clone size and V and J calls were adopted from that table, with D and trimming inferred from the DNA. Seen here are 85,000 to 120,000 clones, approximately 80% observed once, and the top ten hold around 14%. The J segment lost 2 bases and the V segment lost 4 bases, leaving 5 bases of the junction unmatched. The length of the CDR3 is 18 residues. Germline V gives CDR1 SNHLY, CDR2 FYNNEI.

Source material: peripheral blood. The TCR sequence derives from a woman aged 60-70 years with acute or convalescent COVID-19. The rearrangement uses TRBV2 and TRBJ2-6; TRBD2 matches at 13 bases. The DNA for the CDR3 is TGTGCCAGCAGTGTAGGACTAGCGGGAGTTGCTGGGGCCAACGTCCTGACTTTC. Protein sequence: CASSVGLAGVAGANVLTF.